Sequencing of this T cell receptor (beta chain) was carried out in a study of metastatic and nonmetastatic thyroid tumors. This CDR3 has 14 residues. From germline, CDR1 is SGHRS and CDR2 YFSETQ. TCRdb recomputed clones from the PCR reads via MiXCR. The table records over 30,000 clones, 7% to 9% of them present only once. Ahead of thyroid surgery, no patient had received treatment of any kind. With regard to this clone: This may arise from a read error, as a much more abundant clone is one base away. This sample includes further DNA sequences coding for the same CDR3.

The sequenced sample consisted of blood. This TCR came from a female donor with papillary thyroid cancer or a benign thyroid nodule (not recorded which). Some clones in this sample may be carry-over from other donors' samples. This chain connects TRBV5-1 to TRBJ2-3; no clear D gene. As DNA, the CDR3 is TGCGCCAGCAGCCCAAGACTCCGCACAGATACACAGTATTTT. This gives the protein CASSPRLRTDTQYF.